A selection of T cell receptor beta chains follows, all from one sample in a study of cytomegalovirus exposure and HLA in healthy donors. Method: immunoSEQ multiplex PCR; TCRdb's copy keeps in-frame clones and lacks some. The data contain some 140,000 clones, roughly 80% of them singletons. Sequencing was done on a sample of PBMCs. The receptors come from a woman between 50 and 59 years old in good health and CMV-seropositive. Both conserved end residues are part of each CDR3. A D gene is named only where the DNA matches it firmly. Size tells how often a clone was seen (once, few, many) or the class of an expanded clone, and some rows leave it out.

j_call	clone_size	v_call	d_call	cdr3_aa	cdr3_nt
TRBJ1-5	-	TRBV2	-	CASRIRGGGNQPQHF	TGTGCCAGCAGGATTCGGGGAGGGGGCAATCAGCCCCAGCATTTT
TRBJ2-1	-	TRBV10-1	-	CASPRATGPDNEQFF	TGCGCCAGCCCCCGGGCGACAGGTCCGGACAATGAGCAGTTCTTC
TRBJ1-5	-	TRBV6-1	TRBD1	CASRYRTGASQPQHF	TGTGCCAGCAGGTATAGGACAGGGGCGAGTCAGCCCCAGCATTTT
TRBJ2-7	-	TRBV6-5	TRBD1	CASSYSTGGSYEQYF	TGTGCCAGCAGTTACTCGACAGGGGGCTCCTACGAGCAGTACTTC
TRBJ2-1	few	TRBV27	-	CASSPHRVAEQFF	TGTGCCAGCAGTCCCCACAGGGTCGCTGAGCAGTTCTTC
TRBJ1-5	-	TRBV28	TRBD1	CASSFRTGRDQPQHF	TGTGCCAGCAGTTTTAGGACAGGTAGGGATCAGCCCCAGCATTTT
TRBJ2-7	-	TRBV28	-	CASSPTPGQGSYEQYF	TGTGCCAGCAGCCCTACTCCGGGACAAGGCTCCTACGAGCAGTACTTC
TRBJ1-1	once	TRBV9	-	CASSLGLSNTEAFF	TGTGCCAGCAGCTTGGGACTGTCGAACACTGAAGCTTTCTTT
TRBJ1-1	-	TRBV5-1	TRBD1	CASSVQGEDTEAFF	TGCGCCAGCAGCGTACAGGGGGAGGACACTGAAGCTTTCTTT
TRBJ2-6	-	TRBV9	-	CASSVDLFGSGANVLTF	TGTGCCAGCAGCGTAGACTTGTTCGGCTCTGGGGCCAACGTCCTGACTTTC
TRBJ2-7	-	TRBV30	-	CAWSVLSYEQYF	TGTGCCTGGAGTGTACTGTCCTACGAGCAGTACTTC
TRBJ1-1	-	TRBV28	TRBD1	CASSSAQGDLEAFF	TGTGCCAGCAGTTCCGCACAGGGGGATTTGGAAGCTTTCTTT
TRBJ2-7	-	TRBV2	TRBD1	CASSEETGGHEQYF	TGTGCCAGCAGTGAAGAGACAGGGGGCCACGAGCAGTACTTC
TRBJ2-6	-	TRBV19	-	CASSIRAVAVSGANGLTF	TGTGCCAGTAGTATAAGGGCAGTGGCGGTTTCTGGGGCCAACGGCCTGACTTTC
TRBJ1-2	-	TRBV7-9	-	CASSPGRLYGYTF	TGTGCCAGCAGCCCCGGGAGACTTTATGGCTACACCTTC
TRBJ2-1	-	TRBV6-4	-	CASSLESSYNEQFF	TGTGCCAGCAGTTTAGAGAGCTCCTACAATGAGCAGTTCTTC
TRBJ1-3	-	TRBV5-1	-	CASSLSQNSGNTIYF	TGCGCCAGCAGCTTGAGTCAGAACTCTGGAAACACCATATATTTT
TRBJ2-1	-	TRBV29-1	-	CSVLLTTYNEQFF	TGCAGCGTTCTGCTAACCACCTACAATGAGCAGTTCTTC
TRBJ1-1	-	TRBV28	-	CASSLSDSGRRAFF	TGTGCCAGCAGTTTATCGGACAGCGGCCGGCGAGCTTTCTTT
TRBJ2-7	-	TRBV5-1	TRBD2	CASSPVPASGGYSYEQYF	TGCGCCAGCAGCCCTGTGCCGGCTAGCGGGGGATACTCCTACGAGCAGTACTTC
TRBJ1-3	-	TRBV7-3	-	CASSLGGSSGNTIYF	TGTGCCAGCAGCTTAGGGGGCAGCTCTGGAAACACCATATATTTT
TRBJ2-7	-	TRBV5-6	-	CASTQAYSRYRDVYEQYF	TGTGCCAGCACCCAAGCTTATTCCCGTTACAGGGACGTCTACGAGCAGTACTTC
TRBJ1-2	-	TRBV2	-	CASSEGGANYGYTF	TGTGCCAGCAGTGAAGGTGGGGCCAACTATGGCTACACCTTC
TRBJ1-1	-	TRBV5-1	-	CASSEVGNTEAFF	TGCGCCAGCAGTGAGGTGGGGAACACTGAAGCTTTCTTT
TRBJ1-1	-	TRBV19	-	CASSSTGHPNTEAFF	TGTGCCAGTAGTTCGACGGGACACCCGAACACTGAAGCTTTCTTT
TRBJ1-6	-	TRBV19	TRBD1	CASSTGTANSPLHF	TGTGCCAGTAGCACCGGGACAGCAAATTCACCCCTCCACTTT